The 2 T cell receptor beta chains below were found in one sample sequenced in a study of cytomegalovirus exposure and HLA in healthy donors. The PCR made use of 60 Vbeta and 13 Jbeta primers. Repertoires were generated with immunoSEQ multiplex PCR, while TCRdb's copy carries only in-frame clones and drops some. The sample contains 150,000 to 200,000 clones, around 81% of which appear only once. The material sequenced was PBMCs. Receptor source: a woman in her twenties or thirties in good health and CMV-seronegative.

This sequence joins TRBV19 and TRBJ2-6, with 7 bases identical to TRBD2. The CDR3 runs 18 residues. The V and J ends lost 5 bases and 0 bases, in that order; junction bases with no gene match: 10. CDR1 and CDR2 (germline): LNHDA, SQIVND (reference sequence). The CDR3 loop is CASSPQGGDYSGANVLTF. DNA for the CDR3: TGTGCCAGTAGTCCGCAGGGAGGGGACTACTCTGGGGCCAACGTCCTGACTTTC.

V and J are TRBV5-8 and TRBJ2-3; TRBD2 matches at 7 bases. After removal of 4 bases from V and 0 bases from J, the junction contained 8 bases not matched to a gene. CDR3 length equals 16 residues. The germline V gene has CDR1 SGHTS and CDR2 YDEGEE. The CDR3 reads CASSAGSGSSTDTQYF. The CDR3 coding sequence is TGTGCCAGCAGCGCCGGTAGCGGGTCTAGCACAGATACGCAGTATTTT.